This passage covers 20 T cell receptor beta chains from one sample sequenced in a study of cytomegalovirus exposure and HLA in healthy donors. In the PCR, 60 Vbeta and 13 Jbeta primers were used. Using immunoSEQ multiplex PCR, the repertoire was profiled, and TCRdb retains in-frame clones only, with some absent. The sample has over 100,000 clones; around 77% are singletons. Sequencing input: PBMCs. These TCRs come from a man younger than 40 in good health and CMV-seronegative.

The V and J genes are TRBV7-9 and TRBJ2-3; TRBD2 agrees at 9 bases. The CDR3 loop spans 15 amino acids. Germline values: CDR1 SEHNR, CDR2 FQNEAQ (reference sequence). With V trimmed by 5 bases and J by 1 base, 4 bases remained unmatched. CDR3 region: CASSRPSGGTDTQYF. The CDR3 coding sequence is TGTGCCAGCAGCCGCCCTAGCGGGGGCACAGATACGCAGTATTTT.

This clone was counted a few times. The chain joins TRBV4-2 to TRBJ1-6; 7 nucleotides align to TRBD1. The CDR3 totals 15 residues. The germline CDR1 and CDR2 sequences are LGHNA and YNFKEQ. The ends lost 3 bases at V and 9 bases at J; junction bases unmatched: 8. This CDR3 reads CASSQPDRAASPLHF. For the CDR3, the DNA is TGTGCCAGCAGCCAGCCTGACAGGGCGGCTTCACCCCTCCACTTT.

The V and J genes are TRBV2 and TRBJ2-5, with 7 nucleotides matching TRBD1. Germline CDR1 SNHLY, CDR2 FYNNEI. The CDR3 has 13 residues. Trimming at V came to 7 bases and at J to 3 bases, leaving 5 bases not matched to a gene. The CDR3 here is CASIRDRKETQYF. CDR3 nucleotide sequence: TGTGCCAGCATCCGGGACAGAAAAGAGACCCAGTACTTC.

The genes are TRBV6-5 and TRBJ1-4; maybe TRBD1 (5 bases). Germline CDR1 and CDR2: MNHEY and SVGAGI. The CDR3 runs to 13 residues. The V and J ends lost 6 bases and 0 bases respectively, with 5 bases between them. CDR3 region: CASRGATNEKLFF. The CDR3 region has the DNA TGTGCCAGCAGAGGGGCAACTAATGAAAAACTGTTTTTT.

CDR3 loop: CASSSVLLTGGPGELFF. CDR3 in DNA: TGTGCCAGCAGCTCCGTGCTGCTGACAGGGGGTCCCGGGGAGCTGTTTTTT. The chain joins TRBV7-2 to TRBJ2-2; 9 bases map to TRBD1. The CDR3 runs to 17 residues. Germline V CDR1 and CDR2: SGHTA, FQGNSA. Trimming at V came to 4 bases and at J to 6 bases, leaving 12 bases not matched to a gene.

This chain joins TRBV28 and TRBJ2-5, with a tentative D call TRBD1 (5 bases). From germline, CDR1 is MDHEN and CDR2 SYDVKM. This CDR3 spans 12 amino acids. V shed 9 bases and J shed 2 bases, with 10 bases lying between them. CDR3 in amino acids: CASRQRQETQYF. CDR3 sequence (DNA): TGTGCCAGTAGACAGCGACAAGAGACCCAGTACTTC. The full variable domain, rest sourced from reference TRBV28 and TRBJ2-5, is DVKVTQSSRYLVKRTGEKVFLECVQDMDHENMFWYRQDPGLGLRLIYFSYDVKMKEKGDIPEGYSVSREKKERFSLILESASTNQTSMYLCASRQRQETQYFGPGTRLLVL.

The chain employs TRBV5-1 and TRBJ1-1; TRBD1 matches 10 bases. V trimming: 4 bases; J trimming: 4 bases; junction bases outside the gene matches: 4. Germline assignment: CDR1 SGHRS and CDR2 YFSETQ. The CDR3 spans 14 residues. CDR3 in amino acids: CASSRQGAGTEAFF. The CDR3 nucleotides are TGCGCCAGCAGCCGACAGGGGGCGGGCACTGAAGCTTTCTTT.

This clone was picked up a small number of times. This chain joins TRBV10-3 and TRBJ2-3; 12 bases are a match to TRBD2. After removal of 4 bases from V and 1 base from J, the junction contained 3 bases not matched to a gene. The CDR3 is 16 residues long. Per the germline V gene, CDR1 is ENHRY and CDR2 is SYGVKD. The CDR3 coding sequence is TGTGCCATCAGTGGGAGGACTAGCGGGGGCACAGATACGCAGTATTTT. Translation: CAISGRTSGGTDTQYF.

The CDR3 bases are TGTGCCATCAGTGATGAGGGCCAGCCCCAGCATTTT. Protein sequence: CAISDEGQPQHF. The V gene is TRBV10-3, the J gene TRBJ1-5; D uncertain. Trimming cost V 3 bases and J 7 bases, with 7 bases left between them. The germline gives CDR1 ENHRY, CDR2 SYGVKD. The CDR3 loop spans 12 amino acids.

The J gene is TRBJ2-7, the V gene TRBV6-5, with D uncertain. Germline V lookup: CDR1 MNHEY, CDR2 SVGAGI. V dropped 6 bases and J dropped 2 bases, with 8 bases sitting between them. The CDR3 has 12 residues. The CDR3 DNA reads as TGTGCCAGCAGACCCGACACCTACGAGCAGTACTTC. Encoded protein: CASRPDTYEQYF.

The chain couples TRBV11-2 to TRBJ2-7; 8 nucleotides align to TRBD1. Trimming cost V 1 base and J 2 bases; bases outside gene matches: 4. The CDR3 is 15 residues long. Looked up from germline, CDR1 is SGHAT and CDR2 is FQNNGV. The CDR3 reads CASSLGQGLAYEQYF. CDR3 coding DNA: TGTGCCAGCAGCTTAGGACAGGGGTTAGCCTACGAGCAGTACTTC.

The J gene is TRBJ1-4, the V gene TRBV6-5; D ambiguous. From germline, CDR1 is MNHEY and CDR2 SVGAGI. The CDR3 length is 14 residues. V was clipped by 6 bases and J by 0 bases, with 8 bases between them. This chain's CDR3 is CASSTGTTNEKLFF. In nucleotides, the CDR3 is TGTGCCAGCAGCACCGGGACAACTAATGAAAAACTGTTTTTT.

This chain uses TRBV7-9 with TRBJ2-6, with 8 bases aligning to TRBD1. Germline V CDR1 and CDR2: SEHNR, FQNEAQ (reference sequence). V was clipped by 2 bases and J by 1 base; unmatched bases: 4. The CDR3 is 17 amino acids. As DNA, the CDR3 is TGTGCCAGCAGCTTACCGGACAGGGTATCTGGGGCCAACGTCCTGACTTTC. It yields the protein CASSLPDRVSGANVLTF.

The genes are TRBV25-1 and TRBJ1-4; possible D gene TRBD1, 6 bases. The CDR3 is 14 amino acids. V was trimmed by 3 bases and J by 8 bases, leaving 13 bases between them. CDR1 is MGHDK, CDR2 SYGVNS, per germline. In nucleotides, the CDR3 is TGTGCCAGCAGTGAGCCCAGGGGTTCGGAAAAACTGTTTTTT. Its protein product is CASSEPRGSEKLFF. The full variable domain, rest sourced from reference TRBV25-1 and TRBJ1-4, is EADIYQTPRYLVIGTGKKITLECSQTMGHDKMYWYQQDPGMELHLIHYSYGVNSTEKGDLSSESTVSRIRTEHFPLTLESARPSHTSQYLCASSEPRGSEKLFFGSGTQLSVL.

CDR3 nucleotide sequence: TGTGCCAGCAGTTACTCTACAGGGCCCTATGGCTACACCTTC. As protein: CASSYSTGPYGYTF. V and J are TRBV6-5 and TRBJ1-2; D may be TRBD1 (6 bases). The CDR3 is made up of 14 amino acids. Germline V CDR1 and CDR2: MNHEY, SVGAGI. V shed 0 bases and J shed 4 bases, with 9 bases lying between them.

The chain links TRBV5-6 to TRBJ2-5; D gene unclear. The closer fit of TRBJ2-7 to the DNA end suggests the J call may be wrong. This CDR3 is 12 amino acids long. The germline gives CDR1 SGHDT, CDR2 YYEEEE. The CDR3 bases are TGTGCCAGCAGCTTGGGGGGCTACGAGCAGTACTTC. Translating gives CASSLGGYEQYF.

This clone occurred once. The chain couples TRBV15 to TRBJ1-2; weak D call: TRBD1 (5 bases). CDR3 length equals 16 residues. Germline V gene data show CDR1 as LNHNV and CDR2 as YYDKDF (reference sequence). The ends were cut back, 1 base at V and 4 bases at J, with 16 bases in the middle. The CDR3: CATSRAMGRDGYGYTF. The DNA for the CDR3 is TGTGCCACCAGCAGAGCGATGGGCAGGGATGGCTATGGCTACACCTTC.

The chain couples TRBV6-6 to TRBJ1-1, with 7 bases identical to TRBD1. CDR3 length: 14 amino acids. The junction had 4 bases not matched to a gene; V was cut back by 6 bases and J by 0 bases. CDR1 MNHNY and CDR2 SVGAGI come from the germline V gene (reference sequence). The CDR3 spells CASRRGQLNTEAFF. In DNA, the CDR3 is TGTGCCAGCAGGAGGGGGCAGTTGAACACTGAAGCTTTCTTT.

The CDR3 here is CASSPSGGIRTNEKLFF. CDR3 nucleotides: TGCGCCAGCAGCCCCTCGGGGGGCATCAGGACTAATGAAAAACTGTTTTTT. The chain employs TRBV5-1 and TRBJ1-4; weak D call: TRBD1 (6 bases). Trimming pared 4 bases from V and 2 bases from J, leaving 18 bases between. The CDR3 sequence is 17 residues long. The V gene's germline CDR1 is SGHRS and CDR2 YFSETQ.

This clone is a singleton in its sample. The rearrangement joins TRBV5-1 to TRBJ2-7, with a weak D call TRBD2 (5 bases). Looked up from germline, CDR1 is SGHRS and CDR2 is YFSETQ. CDR3 length: 15 residues. V was shortened by 4 bases and J by 7 bases, with 21 bases between the two germline ends. In DNA, the CDR3 is TGCGCCAGCAGCCCACGACCAAGTTCCCCGGGGGAGCAGTACTTC. Residues: CASSPRPSSPGEQYF.